The 17 T cell receptor beta chains below were found in one sample sequenced in a study of PD-1 blockade in classical Hodgkin lymphoma. Time point indicated: cycle 4 day 1 (C4D1), after around six weeks of nivolumab. The patients all showed relapse after autologous stem cell transplantation, while their brentuximab vedotin exposure varied. Thawed PBMCs underwent magnetic negative selection to yield purified CD4+ T cells. TCRdb keeps only in-frame clones here, not all; method: immunoSEQ multiplex PCR. Altogether about 30,000 clones are present, around 86% being singletons, with the ten largest covering 0.4% to 0.5%. Sequenced here: CD4+ T cells from blood, sampled before the fourth cycle of nivolumab. The receptor set was obtained from a human donor with classical Hodgkin lymphoma.

This chain joins TRBV6-5 and TRBJ2-6; no clear D gene. CDR1 and CDR2 (germline): MNHEY, SVGAGI. V lost 2 bases and J lost 0, with 8 bases in between. The CDR3 contains 16 residues. The CDR3 DNA reads as TGTGCCAGCAGTTACGGGCCGAGCTCTGGGGCCAACGTCCTGACTTTC. It encodes CASSYGPSSGANVLTF.

V and J are TRBV6-6 and TRBJ2-3, with TRBD1 matching over 8 bases. The CDR3 has 13 residues. After removal of 6 bases from V and 2 bases from J, the junction contained 1 base not matched to a gene. CDR1 is MNHNY and CDR2 is SVGAGI in the germline V gene (reference sequence). In nucleotides, the CDR3 is TGTGCCAGCAGGGACAGGGTCACAGATACGCAGTATTTT. Protein: CASRDRVTDTQYF.

The genes are TRBV4-2 and TRBJ1-3; D not certain. V gave up 3 bases and J gave up 5 bases, with 14 bases separating them. Per the germline V gene, CDR1 is LGHNA and CDR2 is YNFKEQ. The CDR3 loop spans 15 amino acids. The CDR3 region is CASSHSGNPRNTIYF. DNA for the CDR3: TGTGCCAGCAGCCATTCCGGGAACCCTAGAAACACCATATATTTT.

The chain is built from TRBV5-6 and TRBJ2-1, with D tentatively TRBD2 (7 bases). The CDR3 totals 16 residues. Germline assignment: CDR1 SGHDT and CDR2 YYEEEE. Trimming pared 3 bases from V and 2 bases from J, leaving 15 bases between. CDR3 DNA: TGTGCCAGCAGCTCCACTGGCGGGGGCGCCTACAATGAGCAGTTCTTC. Its protein product is CASSSTGGGAYNEQFF.

This clone appeared a single time. The gene calls are TRBV2 and TRBJ1-2; 8 nucleotides agree with TRBD1. CDR1 is SNHLY, CDR2 FYNNEI, per germline. The CDR3 runs to 14 residues. Trimming removed 9 bases from V and 1 base from J; junction bases left unmatched: 7. CDR3 DNA sequence: TGTGCCAGTGGTCCGACAGGGGTTAACTATGGCTACACCTTC. This sequence encodes CASGPTGVNYGYTF.

The genes are TRBV5-3 and TRBJ1-5; D gene uncertain. TRBV5-3 qualifies as an ORF whose function is uncertain. This CDR3 spans 12 amino acids. V was trimmed by 0 bases and J by 5 bases, leaving 3 bases between them. The CDR3 spells CARSLDDQPQHF. The CDR3 DNA reads as TGTGCCAGAAGCTTGGACGATCAGCCCCAGCATTTT.

V gene TRBV7-2 combines with J gene TRBJ2-5, with a tentative D call TRBD2 (5 bases). This CDR3 is 15 amino acids long. Between the trimmed V and J ends, which lost 5 bases and 6 bases, there was a span of 19 bases. CDR1 is SGHTA and CDR2 is FQGNSA in the germline V gene. The CDR3 here is CASSPRTGPKKTQYF. CDR3 in DNA: TGTGCCAGCAGCCCACGGACTGGCCCCAAAAAGACCCAGTACTTC.

This clone was counted a single time. The chain uses TRBV7-2 and TRBJ2-3, with 9 bases lining up with TRBD1. This CDR3 comprises 14 residues. With V trimmed by 8 bases and J by 4 bases, 7 bases remained unmatched. Germline V gene data show CDR1 as SGHTA and CDR2 as FQGNSA. The CDR3 sequence: CASRGTGTADTQYF. The CDR3, as DNA: TGTGCCAGCCGTGGGACAGGGACGGCAGATACGCAGTATTTT.

V and J are TRBV7-8 and TRBJ2-3, with 13 bases that match TRBD2. J lost 3 bases, V lost 6 bases, and 6 bases had no gene match. Germline lookup yields CDR1 SGHVS and CDR2 FQNEAQ. The CDR3 is 16 residues long. The CDR3 loop is CASRTLLAGGTDTQYF. DNA for the CDR3: TGTGCCAGCAGGACCCTACTAGCGGGAGGGACAGATACGCAGTATTTT.

V gene TRBV4-2 combines with J gene TRBJ2-3; D remains ambiguous. Deletions cut 1 base from V and 4 bases from J, with 12 bases between. CDR3 length: 15 residues. Germline V gene sequence: CDR1 LGHNA, CDR2 YNFKEQ. The CDR3 DNA sequence: TGTGCCAGCAGCCAAGTTAAGAACAGACCAGATACGCAGTATTTT. Translation: CASSQVKNRPDTQYF.

This chain links TRBV6-1 with TRBJ1-1; TRBD1 agrees at 7 bases. Germline V CDR1 and CDR2: MNHNS, SASEGT. CDR3 size: 15 residues. J was trimmed by 0 bases and V by 7 bases; bases with no gene match: 8. This CDR3 is CASNRDSLVNTEAFF. The CDR3 DNA is TGTGCCAGCAACCGGGACAGCCTCGTGAACACTGAAGCTTTCTTT.

The table lists this clone with a count of one. This chain joins TRBV6-1 and TRBJ1-6; D unclear. From germline, CDR1 is MNHNS and CDR2 SASEGT. V lost 2 bases and J 0 bases, leaving 8 bases between the germline ends. The CDR3 runs to 16 residues. The CDR3 DNA follows: TGTGCCAGCAGTGAAATCTGGAGCTCCTATAATTCACCCCTCCACTTT. Encoded protein: CASSEIWSSYNSPLHF.

This chain joins TRBV30 and TRBJ1-5; TRBD1 might be the D (5 bases). The V gene lost 2 bases and the J gene lost 2 bases, with 7 bases spanning the gap. The CDR3 runs to 13 residues. Germline values: CDR1 GTSNPN, CDR2 SVGIG (reference sequence). This CDR3 is CAWSSGGNQPQHF. CDR3 sequence (DNA): TGTGCCTGGAGTTCGGGGGGCAATCAGCCCCAGCATTTT.

This chain links TRBV5-1 with TRBJ2-5; D gene ambiguous. Trimming shortened V by 4 bases and J by 5 bases, and 18 bases separated the two germline ends. CDR3 length equals 15 residues. Per the germline V gene, CDR1 is SGHRS and CDR2 is YFSETQ. In nucleotides, the CDR3 is TGCGCCAGCAGCGAGGTAGGAGCGAGTCGCGAGACCCAGTACTTC. Translation: CASSEVGASRETQYF. The full variable domain, completed using reference TRBV5-1 and TRBJ2-5, is KAGVTQTPRYLIKTRGQQVTLSCSPISGHRSVSWYQQTPGQGLQFLFEYFSETQRNKGNFPGRFSGRQFSNSRSEMNVSTLELGDSALYLCASSEVGASRETQYFGPGTRLLVL.

This clone was picked up one time. The rearrangement links TRBV19 to TRBJ2-5; D is possibly TRBD1 (6 bases). In germline, CDR1 is LNHDA, CDR2 SQIVND (reference sequence). The CDR3 runs 14 residues. The V end was cut by 4 bases, the J end by 9 bases, with 18 bases between. The DNA for the CDR3 is TGTGCCAGTAGTACGACAGGCCCCCGAAGGGCCCAGTACTTC. It yields the protein CASSTTGPRRAQYF. The variable domain in full, completed from reference TRBV19 and TRBJ2-5, reads DGGITQSPKYLFRKEGQNVTLSCEQNLNHDAMYWYRQDPGQGLRLIYYSQIVNDFQKGDIAEGYSVSREKKESFPLTVTSAQKNPTAFYLCASSTTGPRRAQYFGPGTRLLVL.

The genes are TRBV6-5 and TRBJ2-7; D is uncertain. CDR1 is MNHEY, CDR2 SVGAGI, per germline. Trimming stripped 6 bases from V and 3 bases from J, with 18 bases between. The CDR3 runs to 15 residues. For the CDR3, the DNA is TGTGCCAGCAGCTCAGTTCGGGCCAGAAACTACGAGCAGTACTTC. This sequence encodes CASSSVRARNYEQYF.

The chain uses TRBV2 and TRBJ2-3; TRBD2 matches 13 bases. The ends lost 6 bases at V and 0 bases at J; junction bases unmatched: 9. The CDR3 covers 18 residues. Germline values: CDR1 SNHLY, CDR2 FYNNEI. This chain's CDR3 is CASRGGLAGVRSTDTQYF. Written as DNA, the CDR3 is TGTGCCAGCAGAGGCGGACTAGCGGGGGTACGTAGCACAGATACGCAGTATTTT.